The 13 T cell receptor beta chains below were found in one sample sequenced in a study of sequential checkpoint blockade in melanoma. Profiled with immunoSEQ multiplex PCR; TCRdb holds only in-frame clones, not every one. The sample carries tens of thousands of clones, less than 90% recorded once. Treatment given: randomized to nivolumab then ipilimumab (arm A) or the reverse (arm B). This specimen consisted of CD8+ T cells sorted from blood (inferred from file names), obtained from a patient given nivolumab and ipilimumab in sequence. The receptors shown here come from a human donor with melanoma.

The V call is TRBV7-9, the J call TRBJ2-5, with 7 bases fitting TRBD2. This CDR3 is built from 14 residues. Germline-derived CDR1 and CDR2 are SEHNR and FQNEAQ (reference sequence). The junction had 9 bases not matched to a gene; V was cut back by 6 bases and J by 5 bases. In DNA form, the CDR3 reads TGTGCCAGCAGAACCGGACTAGATCCGGAGACCCAGTACTTC. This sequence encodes CASRTGLDPETQYF.

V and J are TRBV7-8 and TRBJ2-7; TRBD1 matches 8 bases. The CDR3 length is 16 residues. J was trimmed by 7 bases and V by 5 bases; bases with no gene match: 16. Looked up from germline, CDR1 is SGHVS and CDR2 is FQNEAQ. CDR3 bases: TGTGCCAGCAGCCTCCTACTTTCCGGGACAGGAGGGGAGCAGTACTTC. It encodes CASSLLLSGTGGEQYF.

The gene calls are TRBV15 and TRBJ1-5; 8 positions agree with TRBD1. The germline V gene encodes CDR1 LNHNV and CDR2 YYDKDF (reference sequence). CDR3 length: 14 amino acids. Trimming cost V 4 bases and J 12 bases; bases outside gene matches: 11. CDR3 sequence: CATSTTWGQVRQHF. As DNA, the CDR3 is TGTGCCACCAGCACGACGTGGGGACAGGTCCGCCAGCATTTT. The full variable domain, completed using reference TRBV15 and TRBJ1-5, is DAMVIQNPRYQVTQFGKPVTLSCSQTLNHNVMYWYQQKSSQAPKLLFHYYDKDFNNEADTPDNFQSRRPNTSFCFLDIRSPGLGDTAMYLCATSTTWGQVRQHFGDGTRLSIL.

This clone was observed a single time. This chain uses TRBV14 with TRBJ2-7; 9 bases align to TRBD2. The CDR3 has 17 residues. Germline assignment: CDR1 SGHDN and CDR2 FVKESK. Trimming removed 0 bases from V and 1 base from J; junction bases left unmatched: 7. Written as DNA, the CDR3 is TGTGCCAGCAGCCAAGATCGTCTAGCGGGAATTTCCTACGAGCAGTACTTC. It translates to CASSQDRLAGISYEQYF.

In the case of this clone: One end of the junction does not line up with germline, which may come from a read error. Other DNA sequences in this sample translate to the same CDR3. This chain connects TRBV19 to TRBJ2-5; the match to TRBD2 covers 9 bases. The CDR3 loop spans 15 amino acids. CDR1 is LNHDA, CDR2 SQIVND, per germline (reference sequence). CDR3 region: CASSNLAGTQETQYF. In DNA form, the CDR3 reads TGTGCCAGCAGTAATCTAGCGGGGACCCAAGAGACCCAGTACTTC.

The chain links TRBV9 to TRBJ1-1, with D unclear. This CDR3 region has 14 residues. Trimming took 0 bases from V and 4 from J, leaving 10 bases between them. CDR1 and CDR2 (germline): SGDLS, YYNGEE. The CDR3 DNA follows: TGTGCCAGCAGCGTAGAGCCGGGAGGCACTGAAGCTTTCTTT. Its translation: CASSVEPGGTEAFF.

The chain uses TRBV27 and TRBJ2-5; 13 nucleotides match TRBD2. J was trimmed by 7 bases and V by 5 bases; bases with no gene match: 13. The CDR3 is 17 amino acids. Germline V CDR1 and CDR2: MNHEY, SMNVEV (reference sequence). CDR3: CASSTTSGRAQMVTQYF. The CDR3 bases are TGTGCCAGCAGTACCACTAGCGGGAGGGCCCAGATGGTGACCCAGTACTTC.

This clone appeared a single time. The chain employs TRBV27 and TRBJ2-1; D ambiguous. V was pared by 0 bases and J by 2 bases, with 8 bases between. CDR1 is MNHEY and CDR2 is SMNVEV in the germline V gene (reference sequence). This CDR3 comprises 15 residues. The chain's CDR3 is CASSLSQVPYNEQFF. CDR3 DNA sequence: TGTGCCAGCAGTTTATCCCAGGTCCCCTACAATGAGCAGTTCTTC.

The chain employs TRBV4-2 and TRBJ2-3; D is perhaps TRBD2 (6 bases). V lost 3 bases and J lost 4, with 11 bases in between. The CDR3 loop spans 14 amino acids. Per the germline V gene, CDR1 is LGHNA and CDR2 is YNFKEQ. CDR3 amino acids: CASSHGSGSDTQYF. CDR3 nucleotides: TGTGCCAGCAGCCATGGGAGCGGGTCAGATACGCAGTATTTT.

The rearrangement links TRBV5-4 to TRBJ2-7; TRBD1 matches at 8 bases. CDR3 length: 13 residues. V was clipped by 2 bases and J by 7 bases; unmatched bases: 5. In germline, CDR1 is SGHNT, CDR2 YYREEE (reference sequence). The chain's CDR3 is CASSFQGASEQYV. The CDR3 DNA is TGTGCCAGCAGCTTTCAGGGGGCCTCTGAGCAGTACGTC.

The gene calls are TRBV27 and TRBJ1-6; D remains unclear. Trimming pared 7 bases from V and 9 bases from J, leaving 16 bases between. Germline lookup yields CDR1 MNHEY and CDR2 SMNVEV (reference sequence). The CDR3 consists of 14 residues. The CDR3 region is CASTTGGLSSPLHF. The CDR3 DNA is TGTGCCAGCACTACCGGAGGGTTGAGTTCACCCCTCCACTTT.

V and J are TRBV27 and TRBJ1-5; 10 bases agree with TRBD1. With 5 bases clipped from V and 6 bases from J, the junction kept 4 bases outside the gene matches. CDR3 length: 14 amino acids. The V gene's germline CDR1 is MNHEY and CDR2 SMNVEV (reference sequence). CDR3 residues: CASSQGTGVQPQHF. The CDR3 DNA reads TGTGCCAGCAGTCAAGGGACAGGGGTTCAGCCCCAGCATTTT.

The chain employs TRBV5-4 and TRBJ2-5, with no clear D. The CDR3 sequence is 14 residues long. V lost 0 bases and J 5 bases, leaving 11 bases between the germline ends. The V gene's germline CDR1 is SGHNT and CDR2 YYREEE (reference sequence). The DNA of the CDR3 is TGTGCCAGCAGCTTGGACTTGAATCCGGAGACCCAGTACTTC. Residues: CASSLDLNPETQYF. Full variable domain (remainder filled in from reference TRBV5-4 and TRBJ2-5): ETGVTQSPTHLIKTRGQQVTLRCSSQSGHNTVSWYQQALGQGPQFIFQYYREEENGRGNFPPRFSGLQFPNYSSELNVNALELDDSALYLCASSLDLNPETQYFGPGTRLLVL.